This record covers a single TCR beta chain. Its specificity is unknown. This CDR3 comprises 12 residues. The germline gives CDR1 SNHLY, CDR2 FYNNEI. Trimming removed 8 bases from V and 5 bases from J, with 12 bases in between. This record comes from a study of CD4+ T cells in melanoma. Study-wide findings and caveats: CD8+ T cell, macrophage and B cell function reportedly correlated with neoantigen-specific CD4+ T cells. Neoantigen-specific CD4+ T cells in melanoma reportedly had diverse differentiation states.

TCRdb keeps only in-frame clones here, not all; method: immunoSEQ multiplex PCR. The table has over 5,500 clones, 45% to 55% seen once. The specimen was cells from a culture (not recorded whether cultured in vitro). The chain recombines TRBV2 with TRBJ1-2, with a tentative D call TRBD1 (6 bases). This clonotype was obtained from a human donor with melanoma. CDR3 bases: TGTGCCAGCCTGGACAGAGGATATGGCTACACCTTC. This codes for CASLDRGYGYTF.